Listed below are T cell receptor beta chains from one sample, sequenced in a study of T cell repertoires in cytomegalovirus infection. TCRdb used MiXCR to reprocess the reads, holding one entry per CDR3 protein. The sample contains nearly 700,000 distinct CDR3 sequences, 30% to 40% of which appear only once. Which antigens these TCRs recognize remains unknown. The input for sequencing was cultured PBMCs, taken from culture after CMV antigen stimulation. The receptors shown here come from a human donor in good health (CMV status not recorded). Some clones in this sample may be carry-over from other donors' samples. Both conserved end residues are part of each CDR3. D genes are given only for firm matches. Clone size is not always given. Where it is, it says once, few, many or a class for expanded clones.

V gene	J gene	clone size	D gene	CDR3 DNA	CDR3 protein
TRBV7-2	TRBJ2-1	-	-	TGTGCCAGCAGCTTAGAGACAGGCCGAGGTGAGCAGTTCTTC	CASSLETGRGEQFF
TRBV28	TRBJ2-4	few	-	TGTGCCAGCAGAGCCGTTGGGGGGGCTCAAAACATTCAGTACTTC	CASRAVGGAQNIQYF
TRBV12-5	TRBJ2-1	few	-	TGTGCTAGTGGTTTGGGCCACCTCCGGAGTAGTGAGCAGTTCTTC	CASGLGHLRSSEQFF
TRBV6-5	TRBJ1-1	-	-	TGTGCCAGCAGCCTGCGGGGTAGGGGGGCTGAAGCTTTCTTT	CASSLRGRGAEAFF
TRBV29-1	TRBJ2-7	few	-	TGCAGCGTTGAAGGGGCAGGGTACGAGCAGTACTTC	CSVEGAGYEQYF
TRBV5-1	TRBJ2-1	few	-	TGCGCCAGCAGCTTGGATTTCAGCTCCTACAATGAGCAGTTCTTC	CASSLDFSSYNEQFF
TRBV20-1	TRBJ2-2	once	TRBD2	TGCAGTGCTTCCCTAGCGGAGAAGAACACCGGGGAGCTGTTTTTT	CSASLAEKNTGELFF
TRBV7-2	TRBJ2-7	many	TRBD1	TGTGCCAGCAGCTTCGGGACAGGGGTTTACGAGCAGTACTTC	CASSFGTGVYEQYF
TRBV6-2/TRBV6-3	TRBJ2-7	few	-	TGTGCCAGCCGAGTTCCAGGGGATATCTACGAGCAGTACTTC	CASRVPGDIYEQYF
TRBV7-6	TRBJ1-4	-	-	TGTGCCAGCAGCTCCCAGGATCTCGGAAAACTGTTTTTT	CASSSQDLGKLFF
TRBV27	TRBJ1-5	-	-	TGTGCCAGCAGTTTGTTAGCACAGTCCAATCAGCCCCAGCATTTT	CASSLLAQSNQPQHF
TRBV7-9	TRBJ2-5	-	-	TGTGCCAGCAGCTTGGGCGAAACCTCACTTCAAGAGACCCAGTACTTC	CASSLGETSLQETQYF
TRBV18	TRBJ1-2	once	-	TGTGCCAGCTCACCCGGGACCGCCCGGAGAGGCTACACCTTC	CASSPGTARRGYTF